This passage covers 2 T cell receptor beta chains from one sample sequenced in a study of T cells in Graves' hyperthyroidism and ophthalmopathy. Amplification of TCR beta CDR3 regions was performed using RNA transcripts as template. The TCR CDR3 was amplified in a first-round RT-PCR using the HTBI primer set. From the multiplex PCR reads, TCRdb called clonotypes with MiXCR, one entry per CDR3 protein. The repertoire holds 600,000 to 700,000 distinct CDR3 sequences, about 45% seen once, with 7% to 7.5% in the top ten. The sequenced sample consisted of peripheral blood or thyroid tissue (not recorded which). The receptors come from an adult man with Graves' disease, either hyperthyroidism or ophthalmopathy (not recorded which).

The table lists this clonotype with a count of one. The chain is built from TRBV7-2 and TRBJ2-5; 9 bases map to TRBD2. V lost 4 bases and J lost 5; bases outside the gene matches: 20. This CDR3 region has 19 residues. Germline CDR1 is SGHTA and CDR2 is FQGNSA. DNA of the CDR3: TGTGCCAGCAGCTCAAGTTCGGGTAGCGGGGGCTCAAGGAAGGAGACCCAGTACTTC. Protein product: CASSSSSGSGGSRKETQYF.

The rearrangement uses TRBV7-9 and TRBJ1-4; maybe TRBD1 (5 bases). V dropped 3 bases and J dropped 4 bases, with 6 bases sitting between them. The CDR3 extends over 13 amino acids. Germline V gene lookup returns CDR1 SEHNR and CDR2 FQNEAQ (reference sequence). CDR3 in DNA: TGTGCCAGCAGCTTGGACATTAATGAAAAACTGTTTTTT. As protein: CASSLDINEKLFF.